This TCR beta chain was sequenced in a study of blood T cell repertoires in COVID-19. Turning to the study itself: From the United States, Italy and Spain came samples of acute and convalescent COVID-19. In each case, the material was cDNA or gDNA derived from T cells, B-cell-depleted T cells, or PBMCs.

J gave up 1 base and V 4 bases, and 2 bases lay outside the gene matches. This CDR3 is 15 amino acids long. The germline gives CDR1 ENHRY, CDR2 SYGVKD. In the authors' workflow: Scientists estimated how many nucleated cells there were by amplifying reference gene primers. Profiled with immunoSEQ multiplex PCR; TCRdb holds only in-frame clones, not every one. V and J calls and clone size follow that table, whereas D and trimming were derived from the DNA. The table records approximately 90,000 clones, 80% of them present only once. A few counts support this clone. The chain joins TRBV10-3 to TRBJ1-5; 9 nucleotides align to TRBD1. Material for sequencing was peripheral blood. The TCR sequence derives from a woman of 80 years or more with acute or convalescent COVID-19. The CDR3 nucleotides read TGTGCCATCAGTGCTGGACAGGGGAGCAATCAGCCCCAGCATTTT. Its protein is CAISAGQGSNQPQHF.